This T cell receptor (beta chain) was profiled in a study of shared clonotypes between healthy human individuals. Each cell subset's genomic DNA was divided evenly among several immunoSEQ plates. Sequencing was performed with immunoSEQ multiplex PCR; in TCRdb, only in-frame clones are kept and a portion is missing. The data hold 2 million to 2.5 million clones, with 92% observed a single time. V lost 5 bases to trimming and J lost 6 bases, with 16 bases between them. Germline-derived CDR1 and CDR2 are SGHTA and FQGTGA. This CDR3 has 14 amino acids. Input material: naive CD4+ T cells from PBMCs. The subset was: CD45RA+ positively selected. This chain joins TRBV7-3 and TRBJ1-2; TRBD1 is a possible D gene (6 bases). This clonotype was obtained from a man between 18 and 35 years old in good health. Some clones in this sample may be carry-over from other donors' samples. The CDR3 DNA follows: TGTGCCAGCAGCCTTCTAGGGACATCAGATGGCTACACCTTC. This encodes CASSLLGTSDGYTF.